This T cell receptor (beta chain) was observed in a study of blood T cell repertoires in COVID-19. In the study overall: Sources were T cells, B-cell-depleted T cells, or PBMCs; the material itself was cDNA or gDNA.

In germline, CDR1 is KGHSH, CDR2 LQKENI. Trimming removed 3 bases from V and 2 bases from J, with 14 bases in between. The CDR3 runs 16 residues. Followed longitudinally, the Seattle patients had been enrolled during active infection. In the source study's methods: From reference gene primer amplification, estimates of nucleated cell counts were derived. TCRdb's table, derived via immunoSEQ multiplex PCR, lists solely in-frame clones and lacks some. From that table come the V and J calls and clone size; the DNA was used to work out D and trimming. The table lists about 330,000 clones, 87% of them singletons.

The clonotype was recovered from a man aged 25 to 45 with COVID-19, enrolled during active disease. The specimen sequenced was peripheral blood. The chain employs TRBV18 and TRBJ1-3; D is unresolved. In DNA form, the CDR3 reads TGTGCCAGCTCACCGCAGGAAGAATTCGCTGGAAACACCATATATTTT. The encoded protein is CASSPQEEFAGNTIYF.